One sample yielded the 8 T cell receptor beta chains listed below, sequenced in a study of T-cell memory formation after mild COVID-19. TCRdb independently ran MiXCR on the 5' RACE reads; one entry per CDR3 protein. The sample carries hundreds of thousands of distinct CDR3 sequences, over 15% recorded once. Sequenced input: PBMCs or a T cell subset sorted from them (not recorded which). These receptors were collected from a man aged 18-30 years who had mild COVID-19 (a few samples of this study predate the infection). Cell type and time point are not known.

This chain links TRBV20-1 with TRBJ1-5; D might be TRBD1 (5 bases). CDR1 is DFQATT and CDR2 is SNEGSKA in the germline V gene (reference sequence). The V gene lost 6 bases and the J gene lost 6 bases, with 12 bases spanning the gap. This CDR3 spans 12 amino acids. CDR3 sequence reads: CSALDGTQPQHF. CDR3 bases: TGCAGTGCCCTCGATGGGACTCAGCCCCAGCATTTT.

The rearrangement links TRBV7-2 to TRBJ2-3; D gene ambiguous. CDR1 SGHTA and CDR2 FQGNSA come from the germline V gene. Deletions cut 3 bases from V and 0 bases from J, with 16 bases between. This CDR3 comprises 17 residues. The CDR3 sequence is CASSLFGSPLSTDTQYF. CDR3 nucleotide sequence: TGTGCCAGCAGCTTGTTCGGTTCTCCCCTCAGCACAGATACGCAGTATTTT. The variable domain in full, with the rest retrieved from reference TRBV7-2 and TRBJ2-3, is GAGVSQSPSNKVTEKGKDVELRCDPISGHTALYWYRQSLGQGLEFLIYFQGNSAPDKSGLPSDRFSAERTGGSVSTLTIQRTQQEDSAVYLCASSLFGSPLSTDTQYFGPGTRLTVL.

This clonotype was seen repeatedly, ten times or more. The genes are TRBV10-2 and TRBJ2-1; 9 nucleotides agree with TRBD2. The J segment lost 0 bases and the V segment lost 4 bases, leaving 4 bases of the junction unmatched. From germline, CDR1 is WSHSY and CDR2 SAAADI. This CDR3 region has 16 residues. The CDR3 is CASSGLAESSYNEQFF. CDR3 DNA sequence: TGCGCCAGCAGTGGACTAGCGGAAAGCTCCTACAATGAGCAGTTCTTC.

The genes are TRBV7-3 and TRBJ1-1; D possibly corresponds to TRBD1 (5 bases). In germline, CDR1 is SGHTA, CDR2 FQGTGA. V lost 5 bases and J 7 bases, leaving 14 bases between the germline ends. CDR3 size: 13 residues. The DNA for the CDR3 is TGTGCCAGCAGCCCACAGGAGGGGAGTGAAGCTTTCTTT. The encoded protein is CASSPQEGSEAFF.

There are many counts of this clonotype. This sequence joins TRBV14 and TRBJ2-3, with 10 bases identical to TRBD2. CDR1 and CDR2 from the germline V gene are SGHDN and FVKESK. This CDR3 contains 15 residues. V was clipped by 6 bases and J by 0 bases; unmatched bases: 3. CDR3 sequence reads: CASSPLAGSTDTQYF. Written as DNA, the CDR3 is TGTGCCAGCAGTCCACTAGCGGGGAGCACAGATACGCAGTATTTT.

This chain uses TRBV10-3 with TRBJ2-3; D is possibly TRBD1 (6 bases). Trimming took off 6 bases at V and 2 bases at J, with 12 bases between the two ends. The CDR3 consists of 14 residues. Germline CDR1 and CDR2: ENHRY and SYGVKD. CDR3 amino acids: CAIRNRAPTDTQYF. The DNA for the CDR3 is TGTGCCATCAGAAACAGGGCCCCCACAGATACGCAGTATTTT.

The J gene is TRBJ2-7, the V gene TRBV7-2; D may be TRBD2 (5 bases). Germline lookup yields CDR1 SGHTA and CDR2 FQGNSA. The CDR3 is made up of 14 amino acids. Trimming took off 5 bases at V and 5 bases at J, with 16 bases between the two ends. CDR3 region: CASSPGYSPDEQYV. In nucleotides, the CDR3 is TGTGCCAGCAGCCCGGGGTACTCTCCGGACGAGCAGTACGTC.

This clonotype has a handful of counts. V is TRBV7-2 and J is TRBJ2-1; TRBD2 matches at 7 bases. The CDR3 has 15 residues. With 2 bases clipped from V and 8 bases from J, the junction kept 9 bases outside the gene matches. CDR1 is SGHTA and CDR2 is FQGNSA in the germline V gene. CDR3 residues: CASSLNEGAGDEQFF. The CDR3 DNA sequence: TGTGCCAGCAGCTTAAATGAGGGTGCGGGGGATGAGCAGTTCTTC.